These T cell receptor beta chains were read from a single sample in a study of vaccination effects on CD4 cells after COVID-19. These receptors have no identified antigens. Assay used: immunoSEQ multiplex PCR; TCRdb lists only in-frame clones, some missing. The table records over 55,000 clones, around three quarters of them present only once. Sequencing used CD4+ T cells from PBMCs cultured with HCoV-OC43 spike peptides, obtained before COVID-19 vaccination. The receptors shown here come from a human donor who received a COVID-19 vaccine. Each CDR3 is given with its conserved first and last residue. Fields, in order: clone size, J gene, D gene, V gene, CDR3 protein, CDR3 DNA. D genes are given only for firm matches. Some rows mark clone size as missing; the rest say once, few, many or name a class of expanded clone.

.	TRBJ2-6	.	TRBV3-1/TRBV3-2	CASSQLWRPGANVLTF	TGTGCCAGCAGCCAATTATGGCGCCCTGGGGCCAACGTCCTGACTTTC
.	TRBJ2-1	.	TRBV25-1	CASSESNGNEQFF	TGTGCCAGCAGTGAATCTAACGGAAATGAGCAGTTCTTC
once	TRBJ2-3	.	TRBV11-2	CASRVGGSTDTQYF	TGTGCCAGCAGAGTAGGGGGAAGCACAGATACGCAGTATTTT
.	TRBJ1-3	.	TRBV4-3	CASSPGRHISGNTIYF	TGCGCCAGCAGCCCGGGACGGCACATCTCTGGAAACACCATATATTTT
.	TRBJ2-2	.	TRBV7-2	CASSRGSGWTGELFF	TGTGCCAGCAGCCGGGGGTCAGGCTGGACCGGGGAGCTGTTTTTT
few	TRBJ1-5	TRBD1	TRBV6-5	CASNTQGLGNQPQHF	TGTGCCAGCAATACACAGGGGTTGGGCAATCAGCCCCAGCATTTT
few	TRBJ1-2	.	TRBV2	CASSEGWDYGYTF	TGTGCCAGCAGTGAAGGGTGGGATTATGGCTACACCTTC
.	TRBJ1-3	.	TRBV30	CAWSRKAGNTIYF	TGTGCCTGGAGTCGGAAGGCAGGAAACACCATATATTTT
.	TRBJ1-2	.	TRBV7-2	CASSLVSGGGYTF	TGTGCCAGCAGCTTAGTTTCCGGGGGTGGCTACACCTTC
.	TRBJ2-3	TRBD2	TRBV18	CASSPTLPSGGSTDTQYF	TGTGCCAGCTCACCAACCCTTCCTAGCGGGGGGAGCACAGATACGCAGTATTTT
.	TRBJ1-4	.	TRBV5-8	CASTRGISATNEKLFF	TGTGCCAGCACCCGCGGGATTTCAGCAACTAATGAAAAACTGTTTTTT
.	TRBJ1-5	.	TRBV27	CASSFRVSNQPQHF	TGTGCCAGCAGTTTCAGGGTTAGCAATCAGCCCCAGCATTTT
few	TRBJ2-1	.	TRBV2	CASSERRSAYNEQFF	TGTGCCAGCAGTGAGAGGAGAAGCGCTTACAATGAGCAGTTCTTC
.	TRBJ1-1	.	TRBV7-6	CASSTKAGRATEAFF	TGTGCCAGCAGCACTAAGGCAGGGAGGGCCACTGAAGCTTTCTTT
.	TRBJ2-1	.	TRBV5-1	CASSGRTDNEQFF	TGCGCCAGCAGCGGTAGGACAGACAATGAGCAGTTCTTC
.	TRBJ2-2	TRBD1	TRBV7-2	CASSTGTGQAGELFF	TGTGCCAGCAGCACCGGGACAGGGCAAGCCGGGGAGCTGTTTTTT
.	TRBJ2-1	.	TRBV5-1	CASSLGMMSSYNEQFF	TGCGCCAGCAGCTTGGGTATGATGAGCTCCTACAATGAGCAGTTCTTC
few	TRBJ1-1	.	TRBV29-1	CSVPAPGGGSHTEAFF	TGCAGCGTCCCAGCCCCCGGGGGAGGATCACACACTGAAGCTTTCTTT
.	TRBJ1-3	.	TRBV5-8	CASSFGGLRNTIYF	TGTGCCAGCAGCTTCGGGGGGCTAAGAAACACCATATATTTT
once	TRBJ2-5	.	TRBV5-1	CASSLSQGQETQYF	TGCGCCAGCAGCTTGAGTCAGGGACAAGAGACCCAGTACTTC
.	TRBJ2-6	.	TRBV24-1	CATSDLGTPGEVSGANVLTF	TGTGCCACCAGTGATTTGGGGACCCCAGGGGAGGTCTCTGGGGCCAACGTCCTGACTTTC
.	TRBJ2-5	.	TRBV18	CASSPAGETQYF	TGTGCCAGCTCACCAGCGGGGGAGACCCAGTACTTC